This T cell receptor (beta chain) was identified in a study of radiation and T cells in renal cell carcinoma. Germline CDR1 SGHRS, CDR2 YFSETQ. Trimming left V 4 bases short and J 12 bases short, with 20 bases between. The length of the CDR3 is 14 residues. Turning to this clone: No antigen is known for it.

Notes on the study in general: In blood, top tumor clones expanded by 2 weeks, shrinking by 4.

Sequenced by immunoSEQ multiplex PCR; TCRdb stores in-frame clones only, minus some. The data contain about 78,000 clones, 70% to 90% of them singletons. The time point: blood 4 weeks post-SBRT, at nephrectomy. Stated treatment: 15 Gy SBRT to primary tumor, nephrectomy 4 weeks later. Nephrectomy followed 15 Gy stereotactic body radiation by 4 weeks. Sequencing used blood, obtained from a patient whose treatment included radiotherapy and nephrectomy. The chain combines TRBV5-1 with TRBJ2-1; weak D call: TRBD2 (5 bases). This TCR derives from a woman between 70 and 85 years old with renal cell carcinoma. The DNA for the CDR3 is TGCGCCAGCAGCCTAGACCTGACGGGATCAGGGCAGTTCTTC. Its protein is CASSLDLTGSGQFF.